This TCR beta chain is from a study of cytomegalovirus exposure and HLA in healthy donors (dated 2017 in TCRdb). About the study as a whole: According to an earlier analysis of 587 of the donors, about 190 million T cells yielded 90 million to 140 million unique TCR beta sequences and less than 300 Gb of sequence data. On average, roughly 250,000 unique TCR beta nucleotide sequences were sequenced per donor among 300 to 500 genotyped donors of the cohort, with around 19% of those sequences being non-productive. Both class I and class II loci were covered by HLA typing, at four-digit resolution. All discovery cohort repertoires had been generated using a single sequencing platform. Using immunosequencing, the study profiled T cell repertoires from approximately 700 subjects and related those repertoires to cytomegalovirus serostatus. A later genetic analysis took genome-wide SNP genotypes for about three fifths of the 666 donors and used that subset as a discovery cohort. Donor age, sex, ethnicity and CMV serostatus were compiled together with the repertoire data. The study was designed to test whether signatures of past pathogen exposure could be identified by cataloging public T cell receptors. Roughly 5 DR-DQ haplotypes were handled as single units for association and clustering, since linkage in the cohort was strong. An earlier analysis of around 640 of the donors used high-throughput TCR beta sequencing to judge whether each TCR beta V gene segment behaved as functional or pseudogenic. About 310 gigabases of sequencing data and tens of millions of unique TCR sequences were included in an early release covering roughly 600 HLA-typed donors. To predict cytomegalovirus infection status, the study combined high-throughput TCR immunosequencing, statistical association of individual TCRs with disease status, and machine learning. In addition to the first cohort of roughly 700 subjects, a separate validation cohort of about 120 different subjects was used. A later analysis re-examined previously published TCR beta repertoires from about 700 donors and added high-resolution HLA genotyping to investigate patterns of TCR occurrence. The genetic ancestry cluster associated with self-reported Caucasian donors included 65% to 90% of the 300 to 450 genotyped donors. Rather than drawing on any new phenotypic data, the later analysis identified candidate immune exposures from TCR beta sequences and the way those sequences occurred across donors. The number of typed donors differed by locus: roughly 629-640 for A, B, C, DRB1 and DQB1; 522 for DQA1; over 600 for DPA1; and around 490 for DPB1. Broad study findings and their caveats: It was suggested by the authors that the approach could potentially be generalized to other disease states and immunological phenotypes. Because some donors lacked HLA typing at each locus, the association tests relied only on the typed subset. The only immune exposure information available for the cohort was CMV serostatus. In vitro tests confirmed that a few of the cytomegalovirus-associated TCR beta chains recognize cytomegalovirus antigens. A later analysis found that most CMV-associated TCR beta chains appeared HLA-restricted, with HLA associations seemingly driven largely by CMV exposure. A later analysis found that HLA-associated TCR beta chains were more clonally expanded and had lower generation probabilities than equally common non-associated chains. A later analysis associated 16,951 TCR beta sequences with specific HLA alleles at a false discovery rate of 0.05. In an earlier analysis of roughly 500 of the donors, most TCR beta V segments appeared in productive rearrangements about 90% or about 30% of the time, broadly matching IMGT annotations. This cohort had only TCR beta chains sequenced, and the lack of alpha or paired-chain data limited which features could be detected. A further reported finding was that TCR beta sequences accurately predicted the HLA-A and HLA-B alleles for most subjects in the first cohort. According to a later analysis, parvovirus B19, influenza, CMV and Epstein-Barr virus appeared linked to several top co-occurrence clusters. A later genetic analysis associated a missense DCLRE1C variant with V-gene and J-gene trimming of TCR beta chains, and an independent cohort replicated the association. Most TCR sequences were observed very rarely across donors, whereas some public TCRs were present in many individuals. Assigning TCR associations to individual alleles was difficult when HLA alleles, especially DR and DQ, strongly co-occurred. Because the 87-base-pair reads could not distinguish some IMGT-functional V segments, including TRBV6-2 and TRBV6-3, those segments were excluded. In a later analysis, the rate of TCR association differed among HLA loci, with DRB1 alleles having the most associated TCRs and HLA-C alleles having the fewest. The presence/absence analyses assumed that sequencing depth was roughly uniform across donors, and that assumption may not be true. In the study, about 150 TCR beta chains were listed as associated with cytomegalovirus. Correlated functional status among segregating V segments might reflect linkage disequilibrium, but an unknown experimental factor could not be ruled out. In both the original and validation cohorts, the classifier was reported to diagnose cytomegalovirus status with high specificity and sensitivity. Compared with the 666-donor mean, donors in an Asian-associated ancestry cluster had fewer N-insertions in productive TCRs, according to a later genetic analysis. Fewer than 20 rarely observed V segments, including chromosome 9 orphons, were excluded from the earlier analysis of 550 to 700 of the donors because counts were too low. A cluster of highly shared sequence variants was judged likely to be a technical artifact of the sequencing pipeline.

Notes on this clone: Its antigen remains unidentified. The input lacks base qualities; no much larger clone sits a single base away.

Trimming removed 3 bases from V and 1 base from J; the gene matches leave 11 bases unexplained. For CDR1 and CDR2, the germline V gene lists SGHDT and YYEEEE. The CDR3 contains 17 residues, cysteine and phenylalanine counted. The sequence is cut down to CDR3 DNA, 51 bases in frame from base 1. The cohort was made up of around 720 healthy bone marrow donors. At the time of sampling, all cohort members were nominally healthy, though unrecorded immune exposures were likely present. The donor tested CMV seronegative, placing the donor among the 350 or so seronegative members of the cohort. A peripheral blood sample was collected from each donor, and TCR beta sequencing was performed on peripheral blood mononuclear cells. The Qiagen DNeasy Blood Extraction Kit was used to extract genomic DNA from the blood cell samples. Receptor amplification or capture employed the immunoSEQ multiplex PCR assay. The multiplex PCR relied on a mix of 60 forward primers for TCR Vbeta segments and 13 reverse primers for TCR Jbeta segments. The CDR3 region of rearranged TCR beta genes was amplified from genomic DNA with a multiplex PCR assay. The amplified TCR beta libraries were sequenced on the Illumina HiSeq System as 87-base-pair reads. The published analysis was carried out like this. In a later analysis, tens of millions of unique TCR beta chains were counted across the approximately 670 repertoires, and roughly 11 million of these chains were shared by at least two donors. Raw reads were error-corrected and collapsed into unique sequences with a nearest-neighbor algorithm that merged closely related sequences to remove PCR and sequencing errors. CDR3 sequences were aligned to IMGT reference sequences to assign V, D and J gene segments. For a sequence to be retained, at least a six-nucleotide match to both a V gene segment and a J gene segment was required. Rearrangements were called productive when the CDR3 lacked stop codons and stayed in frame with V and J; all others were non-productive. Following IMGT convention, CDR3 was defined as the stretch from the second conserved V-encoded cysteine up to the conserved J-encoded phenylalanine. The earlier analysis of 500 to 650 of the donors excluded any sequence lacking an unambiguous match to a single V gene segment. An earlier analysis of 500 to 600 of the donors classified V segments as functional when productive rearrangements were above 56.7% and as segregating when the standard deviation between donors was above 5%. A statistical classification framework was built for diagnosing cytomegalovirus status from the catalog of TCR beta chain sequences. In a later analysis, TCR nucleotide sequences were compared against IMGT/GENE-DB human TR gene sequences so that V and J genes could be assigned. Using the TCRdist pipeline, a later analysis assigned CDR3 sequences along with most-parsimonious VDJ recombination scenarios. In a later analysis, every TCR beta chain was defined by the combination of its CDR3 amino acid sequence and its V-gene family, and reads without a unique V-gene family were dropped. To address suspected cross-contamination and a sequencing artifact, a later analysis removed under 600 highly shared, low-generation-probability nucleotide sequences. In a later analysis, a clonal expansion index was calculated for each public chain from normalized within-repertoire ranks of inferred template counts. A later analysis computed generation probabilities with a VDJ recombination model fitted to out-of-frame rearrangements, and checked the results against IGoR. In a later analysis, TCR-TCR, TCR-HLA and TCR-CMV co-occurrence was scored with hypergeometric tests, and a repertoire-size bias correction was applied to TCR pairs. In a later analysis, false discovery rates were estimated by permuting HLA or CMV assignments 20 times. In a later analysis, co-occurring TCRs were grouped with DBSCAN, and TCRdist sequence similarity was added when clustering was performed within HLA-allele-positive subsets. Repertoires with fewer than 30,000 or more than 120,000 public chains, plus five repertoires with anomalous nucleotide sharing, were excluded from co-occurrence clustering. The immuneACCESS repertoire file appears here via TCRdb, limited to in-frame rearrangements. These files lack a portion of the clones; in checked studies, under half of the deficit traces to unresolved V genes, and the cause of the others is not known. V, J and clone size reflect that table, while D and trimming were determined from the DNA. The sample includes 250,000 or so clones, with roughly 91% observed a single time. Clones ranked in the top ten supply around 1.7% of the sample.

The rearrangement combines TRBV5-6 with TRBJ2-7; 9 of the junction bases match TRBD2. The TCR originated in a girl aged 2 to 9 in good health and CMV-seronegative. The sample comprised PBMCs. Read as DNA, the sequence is TGTGCCAGCAGCTGGGGGCCTAGCGGGAAGTCATCCTACGAGCAGTACTTC. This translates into CASSWGPSGKSSYEQYF.